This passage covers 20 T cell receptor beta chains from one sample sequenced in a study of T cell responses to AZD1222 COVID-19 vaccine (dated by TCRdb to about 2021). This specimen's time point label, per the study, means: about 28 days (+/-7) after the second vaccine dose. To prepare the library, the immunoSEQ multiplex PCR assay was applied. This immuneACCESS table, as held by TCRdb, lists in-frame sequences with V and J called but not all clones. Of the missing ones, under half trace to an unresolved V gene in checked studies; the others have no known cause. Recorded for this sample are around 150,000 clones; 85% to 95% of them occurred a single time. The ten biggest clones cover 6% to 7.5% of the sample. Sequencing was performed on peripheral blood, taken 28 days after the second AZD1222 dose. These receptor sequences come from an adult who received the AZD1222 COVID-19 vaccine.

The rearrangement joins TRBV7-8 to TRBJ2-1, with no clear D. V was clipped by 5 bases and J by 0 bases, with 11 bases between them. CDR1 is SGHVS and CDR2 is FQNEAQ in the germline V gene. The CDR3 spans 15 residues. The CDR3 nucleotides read TGTGCCAGCAGCCTCGGCCTGAGCTCCTACAATGAGCAGTTCTTC. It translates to CASSLGLSSYNEQFF.

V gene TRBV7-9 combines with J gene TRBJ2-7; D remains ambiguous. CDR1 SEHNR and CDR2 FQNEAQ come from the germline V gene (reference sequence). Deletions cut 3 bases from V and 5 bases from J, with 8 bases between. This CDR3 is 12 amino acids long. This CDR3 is CASSFNRNEQYF. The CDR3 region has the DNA TGTGCCAGCAGCTTTAATAGAAACGAGCAGTACTTC.

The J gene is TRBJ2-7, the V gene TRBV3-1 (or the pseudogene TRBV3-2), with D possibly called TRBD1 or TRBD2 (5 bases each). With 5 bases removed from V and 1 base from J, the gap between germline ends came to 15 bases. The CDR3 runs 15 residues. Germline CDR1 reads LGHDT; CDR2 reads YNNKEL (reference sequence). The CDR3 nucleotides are TGTGCCAGCAGCGCCGGGCCCGAGGGGTCCTACGAGCAGTACTTC. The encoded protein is CASSAGPEGSYEQYF.

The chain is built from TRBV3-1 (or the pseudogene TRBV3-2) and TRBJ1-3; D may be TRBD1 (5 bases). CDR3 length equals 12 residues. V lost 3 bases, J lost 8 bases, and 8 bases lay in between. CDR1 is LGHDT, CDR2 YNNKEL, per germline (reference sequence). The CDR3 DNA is TGTGCCAGCAGCCACGGGGGACACACCATATATTTT. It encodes CASSHGGHTIYF.

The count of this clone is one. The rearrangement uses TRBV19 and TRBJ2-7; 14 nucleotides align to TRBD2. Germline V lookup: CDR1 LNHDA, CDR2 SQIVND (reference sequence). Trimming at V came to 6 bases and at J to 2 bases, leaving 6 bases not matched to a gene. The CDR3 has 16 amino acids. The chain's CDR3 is CASSRLAGGITYEQYF. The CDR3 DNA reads TGTGCCAGTAGCCGACTAGCGGGGGGGATCACCTACGAGCAGTACTTC.

In DNA, the CDR3 is TGTGCCAGCAGCTTGTCCTACTCTCAAGAGACCCAGTACTTC. This encodes CASSLSYSQETQYF. V usage is TRBV7-8 and J usage is TRBJ2-5; the D is unclear. Between the trimmed V and J ends, which lost 3 bases and 2 bases, there was a span of 10 bases. Germline values: CDR1 SGHVS, CDR2 FQNEAQ. The CDR3 has 14 amino acids.

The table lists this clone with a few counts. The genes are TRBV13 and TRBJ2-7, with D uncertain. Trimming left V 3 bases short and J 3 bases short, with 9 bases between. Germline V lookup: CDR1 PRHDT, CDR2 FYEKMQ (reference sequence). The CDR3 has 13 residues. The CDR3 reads CASSFGNNYEQYF. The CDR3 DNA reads TGTGCCAGCAGCTTTGGGAATAACTACGAGCAGTACTTC.

The CDR3 protein is CASTVGAGGENEQFF. CDR3 nucleotides: TGTGCCAGCACCGTCGGAGCGGGGGGGGAAAATGAGCAGTTCTTC. This sequence joins TRBV7-9 and TRBJ2-1, with 10 nucleotides matching TRBD2. Germline loops: CDR1 SEHNR, CDR2 FQNEAQ (reference sequence). The V gene end was trimmed by 7 bases and the J gene end by 7 bases; junction bases not matched to a gene: 10. The CDR3 is 15 residues long.

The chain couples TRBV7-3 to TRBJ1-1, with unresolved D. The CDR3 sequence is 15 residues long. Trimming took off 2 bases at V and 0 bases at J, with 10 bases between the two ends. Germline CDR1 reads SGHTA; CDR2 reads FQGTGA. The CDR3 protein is CASSLQSAVNTEAFF. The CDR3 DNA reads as TGTGCCAGCAGCTTACAATCGGCTGTGAACACTGAAGCTTTCTTT.

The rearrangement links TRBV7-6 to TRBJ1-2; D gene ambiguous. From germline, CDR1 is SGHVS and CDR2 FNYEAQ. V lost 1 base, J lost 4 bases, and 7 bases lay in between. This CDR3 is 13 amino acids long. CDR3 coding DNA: TGTGCCAGCAGCTTAGGGGATTCCTATGGCTACACCTTC. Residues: CASSLGDSYGYTF.

CDR3 nucleotides: TGTGCCAGCAGTCCCAGGGGAAGCTCCTACGAGCAGTACTTC. This sequence encodes CASSPRGSSYEQYF. The rearrangement links TRBV6-5 to TRBJ2-7; weak D call: TRBD1 (6 bases). In germline, CDR1 is MNHEY, CDR2 SVGAGI. Trimming took 5 bases from V and 0 from J, leaving 11 bases between them. This CDR3 is 14 amino acids long.

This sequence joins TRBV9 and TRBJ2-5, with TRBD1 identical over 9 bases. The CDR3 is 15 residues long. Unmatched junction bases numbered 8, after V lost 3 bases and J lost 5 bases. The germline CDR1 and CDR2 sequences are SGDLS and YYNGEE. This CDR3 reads CASSDRDRDFETQYF. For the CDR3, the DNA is TGTGCCAGCAGCGACCGGGACAGGGATTTTGAGACCCAGTACTTC.

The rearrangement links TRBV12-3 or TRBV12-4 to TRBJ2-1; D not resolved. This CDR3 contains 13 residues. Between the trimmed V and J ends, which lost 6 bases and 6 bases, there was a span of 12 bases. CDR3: CASSPNPTNEQFF. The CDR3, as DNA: TGTGCCAGCAGCCCAAATCCTACCAATGAGCAGTTCTTC.

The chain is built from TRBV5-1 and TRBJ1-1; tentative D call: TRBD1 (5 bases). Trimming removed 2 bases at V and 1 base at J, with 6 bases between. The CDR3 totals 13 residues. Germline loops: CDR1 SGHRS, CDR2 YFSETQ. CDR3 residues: CASSLQENTEAFF. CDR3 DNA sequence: TGCGCCAGCAGCTTACAGGAGAACACTGAAGCTTTCTTT.

In DNA, the CDR3 is TGTGCCAGCGTTGCTGGGGCCAGATTTTTATATGGCTACACCTTC. It codes for CASVAGARFLYGYTF. The chain is built from TRBV2 and TRBJ1-2; D is perhaps TRBD1 (5 bases). Trimming cost V 8 bases and J 5 bases, with 21 bases left between them. There are 15 residues in the CDR3. Germline CDR1 reads SNHLY; CDR2 reads FYNNEI.

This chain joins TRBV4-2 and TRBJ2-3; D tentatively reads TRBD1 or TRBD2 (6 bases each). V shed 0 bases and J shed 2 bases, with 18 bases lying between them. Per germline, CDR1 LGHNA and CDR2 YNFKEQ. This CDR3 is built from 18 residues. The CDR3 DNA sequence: TGTGCCAGCAGCCAAGAGGTGGGACTCGGGGGCCTCACAGATACGCAGTATTTT. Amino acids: CASSQEVGLGGLTDTQYF.

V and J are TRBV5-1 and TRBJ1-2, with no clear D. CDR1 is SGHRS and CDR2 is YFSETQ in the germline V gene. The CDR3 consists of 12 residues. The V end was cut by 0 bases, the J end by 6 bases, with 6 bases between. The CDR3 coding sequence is TGCGCCAGCAGCTTGGAAGGGAATGGCTACACCTTC. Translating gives CASSLEGNGYTF.

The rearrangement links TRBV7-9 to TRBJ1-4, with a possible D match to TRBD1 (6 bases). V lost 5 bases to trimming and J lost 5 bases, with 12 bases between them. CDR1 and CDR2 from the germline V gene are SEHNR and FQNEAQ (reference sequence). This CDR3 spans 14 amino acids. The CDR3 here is CASSGDKQNEKLFF. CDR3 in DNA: TGTGCCAGCAGCGGGGACAAGCAGAATGAAAAACTGTTTTTT. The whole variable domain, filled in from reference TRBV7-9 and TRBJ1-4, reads DTGVSQNPRHKITKRGQNVTFRCDPISEHNRLYWYRQTLGQGPEFLTYFQNEAQLEKSRLLSDRFSAERPKGSFSTLEIQRTEQGDSAMYLCASSGDKQNEKLFFGSGTQLSVL.

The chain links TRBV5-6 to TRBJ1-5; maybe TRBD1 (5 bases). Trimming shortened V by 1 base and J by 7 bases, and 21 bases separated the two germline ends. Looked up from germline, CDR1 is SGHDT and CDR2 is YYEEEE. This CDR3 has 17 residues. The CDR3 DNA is TGTGCCAGCAGCTTGTACAGGTGGAAATTACGAGGGCAGCCCCAGCATTTT. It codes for CASSLYRWKLRGQPQHF.

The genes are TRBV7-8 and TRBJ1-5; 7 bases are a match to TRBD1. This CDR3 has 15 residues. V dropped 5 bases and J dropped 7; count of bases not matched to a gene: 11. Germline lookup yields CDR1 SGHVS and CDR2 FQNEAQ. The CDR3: CASSLGDSRTQPQHF. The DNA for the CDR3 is TGTGCCAGCAGCCTAGGGGACAGCCGAACCCAGCCCCAGCATTTT.